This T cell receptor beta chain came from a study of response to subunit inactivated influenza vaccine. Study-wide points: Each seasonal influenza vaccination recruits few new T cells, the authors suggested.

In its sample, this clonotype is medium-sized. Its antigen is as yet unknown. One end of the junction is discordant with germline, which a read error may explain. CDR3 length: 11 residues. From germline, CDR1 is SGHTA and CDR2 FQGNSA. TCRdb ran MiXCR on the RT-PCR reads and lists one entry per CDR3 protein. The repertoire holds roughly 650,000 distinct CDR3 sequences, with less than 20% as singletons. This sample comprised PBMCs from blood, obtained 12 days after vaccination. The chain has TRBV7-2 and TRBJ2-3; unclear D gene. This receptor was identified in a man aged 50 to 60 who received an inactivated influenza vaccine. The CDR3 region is CASSLADTQYF. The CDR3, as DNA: TGTGCCAGCAGTTTAGCAGATACGCAGTATTTT. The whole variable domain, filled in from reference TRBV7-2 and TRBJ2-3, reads GAGVSQSPSNKVTEKGKDVELRCDPISGHTALYWYRQSLGQGLEFLIYFQGNSAPDKSGLPSDRFSAERTGGSVSTLTIQRTQQEDSAVYLCASSLADTQYFGPGTRLTVL.